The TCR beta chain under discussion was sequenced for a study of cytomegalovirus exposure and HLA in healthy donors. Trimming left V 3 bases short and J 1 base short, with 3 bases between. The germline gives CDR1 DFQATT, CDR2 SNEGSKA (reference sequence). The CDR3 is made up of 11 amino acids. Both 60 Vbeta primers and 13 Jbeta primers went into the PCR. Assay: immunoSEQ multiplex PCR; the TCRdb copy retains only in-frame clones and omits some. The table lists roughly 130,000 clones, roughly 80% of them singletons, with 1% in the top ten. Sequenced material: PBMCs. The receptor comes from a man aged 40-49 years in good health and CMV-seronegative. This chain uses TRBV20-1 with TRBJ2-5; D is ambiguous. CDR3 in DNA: TGCAGTGCTAGTATCCAAGAGACCCAGTACTTC. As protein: CSASIQETQYF.